Listed below are T cell receptor beta chains from one sample, sequenced in a study of blood T cell repertoires in COVID-19. Sequencing used immunoSEQ multiplex PCR; TCRdb keeps in-frame clones, though not all of them. The data show 60,000 to 80,000 clones, roughly 80% seen once. The source material was PBMCs or T cells enriched from blood (not recorded which). These receptors originate from a woman aged 40 to 50 with acute COVID-19. Both conserved end residues are part of each CDR3. A D gene is named only where the DNA matches it firmly. Rows may omit the clone size; those that give it use once, few, many or a size class.

cdr3_nt: TGCGCCAGCAGCGGGACAGGGGGCGAATCACCCCTCCACTTT
cdr3_aa: CASSGTGGESPLHF
v_call: TRBV5-1
j_call: TRBJ1-6
d_call: TRBD1
clone_size: -

cdr3_nt: TGTGCCAGCAGTGGTGAGCTCGGGGGTGCTGGAAACACCATATATTTT
cdr3_aa: CASSGELGGAGNTIYF
v_call: TRBV6-1
j_call: TRBJ1-3
d_call: -
clone_size: -

cdr3_nt: TGTGCCAGCAGTCAAAGGGTTGCACAGGGCGAAAAACTGTTTTTT
cdr3_aa: CASSQRVAQGEKLFF
v_call: TRBV2
j_call: TRBJ1-4
d_call: -
clone_size: once

cdr3_nt: TGTGCCAGCAGCCAGGGGGCCCGACTGGCAAGCAATCAGCCCCAGCATTTT
cdr3_aa: CASSQGARLASNQPQHF
v_call: TRBV7-8
j_call: TRBJ1-5
d_call: TRBD1
clone_size: -

cdr3_nt: TGTGCCGGAACTAGCGGGGGAGGCAATGAGCAGTTCTTC
cdr3_aa: CAGTSGGGNEQFF
v_call: TRBV2
j_call: TRBJ2-1
d_call: TRBD2
clone_size: once

cdr3_nt: TGCAGCGTTGCCACGGCTAATGAAAAACTGTTTTTT
cdr3_aa: CSVATANEKLFF
v_call: TRBV29-1
j_call: TRBJ1-4
d_call: -
clone_size: -

cdr3_nt: TGTGCCAGCAGCCCACAGGGAGGCACAGATACGCAGTATTTT
cdr3_aa: CASSPQGGTDTQYF
v_call: TRBV5-4
j_call: TRBJ2-3
d_call: -
clone_size: few

cdr3_nt: TGCGCCAGCAGCCTGCTAGCGGGGGCCTACAATGAGCAGTTCTTC
cdr3_aa: CASSLLAGAYNEQFF
v_call: TRBV4-1
j_call: TRBJ2-1
d_call: TRBD2
clone_size: -

cdr3_nt: TGTGCCAGCAGTGATTTTGCGGGAGGGCCGGATACGCAGTATTTT
cdr3_aa: CASSDFAGGPDTQYF
v_call: TRBV6-4
j_call: TRBJ2-3
d_call: TRBD2
clone_size: -

cdr3_nt: TGTGCCAGCAGCCAAGATTTGACTAGCTGGGGGGAGACCCAGTACTTC
cdr3_aa: CASSQDLTSWGETQYF
v_call: TRBV3-1/TRBV3-2
j_call: TRBJ2-5
d_call: TRBD2
clone_size: -

cdr3_nt: TGTGCCAGCAGTTTGACGGGGGGCGAAAAACTGTTTTTT
cdr3_aa: CASSLTGGEKLFF
v_call: TRBV28
j_call: TRBJ1-4
d_call: -
clone_size: -

cdr3_nt: TGTGCCAGCAGCGGGGGACAGATCTCCTACACCTTC
cdr3_aa: CASSGGQISYTF
v_call: TRBV7-9
j_call: TRBJ1-2
d_call: TRBD1
clone_size: -

cdr3_nt: TGTGCCAGCCTAATGAACACTGAAGCTTTCTTT
cdr3_aa: CASLMNTEAFF
v_call: TRBV2
j_call: TRBJ1-1
d_call: -
clone_size: -

cdr3_nt: TGTGCCAGCAGCGTGGAGCAGGGTGCAAAGACCCAGTACTTC
cdr3_aa: CASSVEQGAKTQYF
v_call: TRBV9
j_call: TRBJ2-5
d_call: -
clone_size: -

cdr3_nt: TGTGCCAGCAGCCCCGGGACATTCTCCTACAATGAGCAGTTCTTC
cdr3_aa: CASSPGTFSYNEQFF
v_call: TRBV7-3
j_call: TRBJ2-1
d_call: -
clone_size: -

cdr3_nt: TGTGCCAGCAGTTGGACTAGCGGGACCCACAATGAGCAGTTCTTC
cdr3_aa: CASSWTSGTHNEQFF
v_call: TRBV27
j_call: TRBJ2-1
d_call: TRBD2
clone_size: -

cdr3_nt: TGTGCCAGTAACGGGGACAGGGCCACCGGGGAGCTGTTTTTT
cdr3_aa: CASNGDRATGELFF
v_call: TRBV19
j_call: TRBJ2-2
d_call: TRBD1
clone_size: -

cdr3_nt: TGTGCCAGCAGTTTATCGCGCGGGACTAGGCAGCCCCAGCATTTT
cdr3_aa: CASSLSRGTRQPQHF
v_call: TRBV27
j_call: TRBJ1-5
d_call: -
clone_size: -

cdr3_nt: TGTGCCAGCTCCCTCAACACTGAAGCTTTCTTT
cdr3_aa: CASSLNTEAFF
v_call: TRBV18
j_call: TRBJ1-1
d_call: -
clone_size: -

cdr3_nt: TGTGCCAGCAGCTCCCTAGCCCGGGACACAGATACGCAGTATTTT
cdr3_aa: CASSSLARDTDTQYF
v_call: TRBV7-3
j_call: TRBJ2-3
d_call: -
clone_size: -

cdr3_nt: TGTGCCAGCAGTCGAGACAGGGGCTACAATGAGCAGTTCTTC
cdr3_aa: CASSRDRGYNEQFF
v_call: TRBV6-5
j_call: TRBJ2-1
d_call: TRBD1
clone_size: -

cdr3_nt: TGTGCCAGCACCGAGGGAGCGGGAGCCTCCTACGAGCAGTACTTC
cdr3_aa: CASTEGAGASYEQYF
v_call: TRBV6-5
j_call: TRBJ2-7
d_call: TRBD2
clone_size: -

cdr3_nt: TGTGCCAGCTCACCGCTGTACCCGGGCCGGGGCGAGCAGTACTTC
cdr3_aa: CASSPLYPGRGEQYF
v_call: TRBV18
j_call: TRBJ2-7
d_call: -
clone_size: -

cdr3_nt: TGTGCCAGCAGAGCTAGCGGGCGGGAGACCCAGTACTTC
cdr3_aa: CASRASGRETQYF
v_call: TRBV7-2
j_call: TRBJ2-5
d_call: TRBD2
clone_size: few

cdr3_nt: TGTGCCAGCAGTGAATGGGGGGAATTGGACACTGAAGCTTTCTTT
cdr3_aa: CASSEWGELDTEAFF
v_call: TRBV25-1
j_call: TRBJ1-1
d_call: -
clone_size: -

cdr3_nt: TGTGCCAGCAGCTTAGTAGGGGAGGGTAATCAGCCCCAGCATTTT
cdr3_aa: CASSLVGEGNQPQHF
v_call: TRBV7-2
j_call: TRBJ1-5
d_call: -
clone_size: -

cdr3_nt: TGTGCCAGCAGCCAGAGGACAGGTCCGAACACTGAAGCTTTCTTT
cdr3_aa: CASSQRTGPNTEAFF
v_call: TRBV7-9
j_call: TRBJ1-1
d_call: TRBD1
clone_size: -

cdr3_nt: TGTGCCAGTAGTATCCGACAGGGGCAGCCCCAGCATTTT
cdr3_aa: CASSIRQGQPQHF
v_call: TRBV19
j_call: TRBJ1-5
d_call: TRBD1
clone_size: -

cdr3_nt: TGTGCCAGCAGTCCTTTGGGACAGTACAATCAGCCCCAGCATTTT
cdr3_aa: CASSPLGQYNQPQHF
v_call: TRBV6-5
j_call: TRBJ1-5
d_call: TRBD1
clone_size: -

cdr3_nt: TGTGCCAGTTGGGACAAAAGTGGCTACACCTTC
cdr3_aa: CASWDKSGYTF
v_call: TRBV28
j_call: TRBJ1-2
d_call: -
clone_size: -

cdr3_nt: TGCGCCAGCAAGAGGGCAGGCGAACTTAACTATGGCTACACCTTC
cdr3_aa: CASKRAGELNYGYTF
v_call: TRBV5-1
j_call: TRBJ1-2
d_call: -
clone_size: -

cdr3_nt: TGTGCCAGCAGTTTAATTGGAGGGAGGGCCGGACATGGGCAGTTCTTC
cdr3_aa: CASSLIGGRAGHGQFF
v_call: TRBV28
j_call: TRBJ2-1
d_call: TRBD2
clone_size: -

cdr3_nt: TGTGCCAGCGTACAAAGGGGAGGGGCCGTTAAAAGTGGCTACACCTTC
cdr3_aa: CASVQRGGAVKSGYTF
v_call: TRBV19
j_call: TRBJ1-2
d_call: -
clone_size: once

cdr3_nt: TGTGCCAGCACCCTCAGCAGGACAGTTCAAGAGACCCAGTACTTC
cdr3_aa: CASTLSRTVQETQYF
v_call: TRBV6-6
j_call: TRBJ2-5
d_call: -
clone_size: -

cdr3_nt: TGTGCCAGCAGACGGACAGGGACTTATGGCTACACCTTC
cdr3_aa: CASRRTGTYGYTF
v_call: TRBV5-8
j_call: TRBJ1-2
d_call: TRBD1
clone_size: -

cdr3_nt: TGCGCCAGCAGCTTCAATGCCGGACAGGGCGAGCAGTACTTC
cdr3_aa: CASSFNAGQGEQYF
v_call: TRBV5-1
j_call: TRBJ2-7
d_call: TRBD1
clone_size: -

cdr3_nt: TGTGCCAGCCCCCCCCAGGGACAGGGTTTTTCACCCCTCCACTTT
cdr3_aa: CASPPQGQGFSPLHF
v_call: TRBV27
j_call: TRBJ1-6
d_call: TRBD1
clone_size: -

cdr3_nt: TGTGCCAGCTACCAAGACAGCAATGAGCAGTTCTTC
cdr3_aa: CASYQDSNEQFF
v_call: TRBV18
j_call: TRBJ2-1
d_call: -
clone_size: -

cdr3_nt: TGTGCCAGCACCCTAAGGACAGGGGGAGAGACCCAGTACTTC
cdr3_aa: CASTLRTGGETQYF
v_call: TRBV7-9
j_call: TRBJ2-5
d_call: TRBD1
clone_size: -

cdr3_nt: TGTGCCAGCAGTACCCGGACAGGGAGGTCGGAAAAACTGTTTTTT
cdr3_aa: CASSTRTGRSEKLFF
v_call: TRBV6-6
j_call: TRBJ1-4
d_call: TRBD1
clone_size: few